One T cell receptor beta chain is described in this entry. Generated by immunoSEQ multiplex PCR, the TCRdb table keeps only in-frame clones and is missing some. The data show 200,000 to 250,000 clones, 85% to 90% seen once. The data were taken from a study of blood T cell repertoires in COVID-19. At the level of the study: The United States, Italy and Spain were the sources of the acute and convalescent COVID-19 samples. PBMCs, B-cell-depleted T cells, or T cells provided the cDNA or gDNA that made up the material.

Exposed enrollees encountered a COVID-19 case at some point within 2 weeks before study entry. The TCR sequence derives from a middle-aged man who had been exposed to COVID-19. Sequencing was performed on PBMCs or T cells enriched from blood (not recorded which).

CDR3 sequence: CASSLGLDQETQYF. The CDR3 region has the DNA TGTGCCAGTAGTCTAGGACTAGATCAAGAGACCCAGTACTTC. The V call is TRBV19, the J call TRBJ2-5; TRBD2 agrees at 7 bases. This CDR3 region has 14 residues. Trimming took 5 bases from V and 2 from J; bases not matched to a gene: 5. CDR1 and CDR2 (germline): LNHDA, SQIVND (reference sequence).